What follows is one T cell receptor beta chain and its context. This sample stems from a study of shared clonotypes between healthy human individuals. As for the study in general: The people who gave samples were two women and a few men aged 18 to 49.

Unsorted PBMC replicate PCRs drew on roughly 300 ng DNA, representing 25,000 to 30,000 T cell genomes. The repertoire was sequenced with immunoSEQ multiplex PCR; TCRdb's copy has only in-frame clones and lacks some. Seen here are about 470,000 clones, around 75% observed once, and the top ten hold about 13%. The CDR3 runs to 13 residues. Germline CDR1 GTSNPN, CDR2 SVGIG (reference sequence). Trimming pared 0 bases from V and 11 bases from J, leaving 13 bases between. Sequences were obtained from PBMCs. The chain joins TRBV30 to TRBJ2-2; weak D call: TRBD2 (5 bases). The receptor's source is a woman in her thirties or forties in good health. Some clones in this sample may be carry-over from other donors' samples. The CDR3 DNA sequence: TGTGCCTGGAGTGTAGGTGCTAGCAGAGAGCTGTTTTTT. This translates into CAWSVGASRELFF.